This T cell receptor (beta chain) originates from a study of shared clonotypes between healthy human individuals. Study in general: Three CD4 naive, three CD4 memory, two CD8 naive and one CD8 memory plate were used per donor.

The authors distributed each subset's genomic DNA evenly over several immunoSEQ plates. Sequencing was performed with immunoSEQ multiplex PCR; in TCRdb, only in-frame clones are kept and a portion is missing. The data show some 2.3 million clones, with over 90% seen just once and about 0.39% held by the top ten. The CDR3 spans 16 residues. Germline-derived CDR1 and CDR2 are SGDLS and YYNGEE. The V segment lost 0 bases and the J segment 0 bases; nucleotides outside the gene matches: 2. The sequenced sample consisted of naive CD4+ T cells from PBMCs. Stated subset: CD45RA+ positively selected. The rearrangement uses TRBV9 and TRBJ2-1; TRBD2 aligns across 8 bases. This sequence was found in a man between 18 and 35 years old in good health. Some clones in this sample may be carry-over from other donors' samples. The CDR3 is CASSVASGRSYNEQFF. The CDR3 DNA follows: TGTGCCAGCAGCGTAGCTAGCGGGCGCTCCTACAATGAGCAGTTCTTC.